This T cell receptor (beta chain) was profiled in a study of T cell clones after liver transplantation. On the study more broadly: Post-transplant blood was tracked for graft-donor-reactive T cell clones identified in a pre-transplant mixed lymphocyte reaction.

The data were produced by immunoSEQ multiplex PCR, yet TCRdb's version contains in-frame clones alone and is incomplete. The table shows about 120,000 clones, with over 75% occurring only once. Germline V gene lookup returns CDR1 MDHEN and CDR2 SYDVKM. This CDR3 comprises 13 residues. Deletions cut 7 bases from V and 7 bases from J, with 14 bases between. Here the sequenced sample was CD4+ T cells from blood, taken 12 months after liver transplant. The J gene is TRBJ1-5, the V gene TRBV28; D unclear. This TCR was recovered from a human patient who received a liver transplant. Some T cells may be supplied by the graft donor. This CDR3 reads CASTPGVIQPQHF. CDR3 nucleotides: TGTGCCAGCACTCCCGGGGTCATCCAGCCCCAGCATTTT.